A selection of T cell receptor beta chains follows, all from one sample in a study of T cell responses to AZD1222 COVID-19 vaccine. The table came from immunoSEQ multiplex PCR; TCRdb's copy has only in-frame clones and leaves some out. The repertoire includes about 150,000 clones, about nine tenths of them detected once, and roughly 2.8% sits in the top ten. Sequences were derived from peripheral blood, sampled on day 0 of AZD1222 vaccination. These receptors all stem from an adult in good health. Both conserved end residues are part of each CDR3. The D gene is left open where the match is weak. Size values are once, few and many counts, or a class for expanded clones, and some rows have none.

V	J	size	D	length	CDR3	DNA
TRBV14	TRBJ2-2	few	-	15	CASSQVAGRTGELFF	TGTGCCAGCAGCCAAGTAGCAGGGAGGACCGGGGAGCTGTTTTTT
TRBV23-1	TRBJ2-7	-	-	13	CARGGFPLREQYF	TGCGCCAGAGGGGGGTTTCCCCTACGGGAGCAGTACTTC
TRBV2	TRBJ1-2	-	-	14	CASSEGRGSYGYTF	TGTGCCAGCAGTGAAGGACGGGGCTCCTATGGCTACACCTTC
TRBV7-6	TRBJ2-3	-	-	19	CASSLEGQGTIGRPDTQYF	TGTGCCAGCAGCTTGGAGGGACAAGGGACTATCGGACGCCCAGATACGCAGTATTTT
TRBV4-3	TRBJ2-5	-	TRBD2	15	CASSPGLADQETQYF	TGCGCCAGCAGCCCGGGACTAGCGGACCAAGAGACCCAGTACTTC
TRBV18	TRBJ1-1	-	-	14	CASSLRGVSTEAFF	TGTGCCAGCTCACTCAGGGGCGTGAGCACTGAAGCTTTCTTT
TRBV6-5	TRBJ2-2	-	TRBD1	13	CASSLTGAGELFF	TGTGCCAGCAGTTTGACAGGGGCCGGGGAGCTGTTTTTT
TRBV4-3	TRBJ1-1	-	-	17	CASSQEPYGAGKTEAFF	TGCGCCAGCAGCCAAGAACCCTATGGGGCGGGCAAGACTGAAGCTTTCTTT
TRBV5-4	TRBJ2-3	-	-	15	CASSPEAGAGYTQYF	TGTGCCAGCAGCCCCGAGGCGGGGGCCGGGTATACGCAGTATTTT
TRBV11-1	TRBJ1-2	-	-	13	CASDGGAGYGYTF	TGTGCCAGCGACGGAGGGGCGGGCTATGGCTACACCTTC
TRBV9	TRBJ2-5	-	-	14	CASSARVGGETQYF	TGTGCCAGCAGCGCACGGGTGGGGGGAGAGACCCAGTACTTC
TRBV7-8	TRBJ1-1	-	-	13	CASSRTENTEAFF	TGTGCCAGCAGTCGGACAGAGAACACTGAAGCTTTCTTT
TRBV19	TRBJ1-1	-	-	12	CASNYGNTEAFF	TGTGCCAGTAATTACGGGAACACTGAAGCTTTCTTT
TRBV6-5	TRBJ2-3	-	TRBD2	14	CASRAGLAGGPQYF	TGTGCCAGCAGGGCGGGACTAGCGGGGGGACCGCAGTATTTT
TRBV7-9	TRBJ2-7	-	TRBD1	12	CASSGTGEPRYF	TGTGCCAGCTCAGGGACAGGGGAGCCGCGGTACTTC
TRBV6-5	TRBJ2-5	-	TRBD1	14	CASGRDSLGETQYF	TGTGCCAGCGGCCGGGACAGCCTTGGGGAGACCCAGTACTTC
TRBV29-1	TRBJ2-1	-	-	10	CSVGSGEQFF	TGCAGCGTCGGGAGCGGTGAGCAGTTCTTC
TRBV7-6	TRBJ2-3	-	TRBD2	17	CASSPRLAGDPTDTQYF	TGTGCCAGCAGCCCCAGACTAGCGGGGGATCCCACAGATACGCAGTATTTT
TRBV24-1	TRBJ2-5	-	-	11	CATSDCETQYF	TGTGCCACCAGTGATTGCGAGACCCAGTACTTC
TRBV7-9	TRBJ2-7	-	TRBD1	14	CASSPIDRAYEQYF	TGTGCCAGCAGCCCTATAGACAGGGCCTACGAGCAGTACTTC
TRBV12-3/TRBV12-4	TRBJ1-1	-	TRBD1	13	CASSLQGGPEAFF	TGTGCCAGCAGCCTTCAGGGGGGCCCTGAAGCTTTCTTT
TRBV6-5	TRBJ1-1	-	-	13	CASSQGFGTEAFF	TGTGCCAGCAGTCAGGGTTTCGGCACTGAAGCTTTCTTT
TRBV19	TRBJ1-1	once	-	17	CASSMAQTGPMNTEAFF	TGTGCCAGTAGTATGGCGCAGACAGGTCCCATGAACACTGAAGCTTTCTTT
TRBV25-1	TRBJ1-1	few	TRBD1	13	CASAGQGAAEAFF	TGTGCCAGTGCGGGACAGGGGGCCGCTGAAGCTTTCTTT
TRBV6-5	TRBJ1-3	-	-	14	CASAFIRGGNTIYF	TGTGCCAGCGCCTTCATTAGAGGGGGAAACACCATATATTTT
TRBV6-5	TRBJ1-1	-	-	13	CASNRGGNTEAFF	TGTGCCAGCAACCGGGGCGGGAACACTGAAGCTTTCTTT